Each of the 2 T cell receptor beta chains below was sequenced from the same sample in a study of Ad26.COV2.S vaccination and SARS-CoV-2 variants. Regarding treatment: roughly 19 received Ad26.COV2.S at low or high dose, single or two shots; several received placebo; per-sample allocation not given. Collection of samples fell on day 63 after the first vaccine or placebo injection. Repertoires were generated with immunoSEQ multiplex PCR, while TCRdb's copy carries only in-frame clones and drops some. The data hold about 400,000 clones, with over 75% observed a single time. The specimen comprised peripheral blood, sampled in a trial of Ad26.COV2.S vaccine versus placebo. The receptors come from a person aged 18 to 65 who received the Ad26.COV2.S COVID-19 vaccine or a placebo.

This chain joins TRBV6-2 or TRBV6-3 and TRBJ1-3; no firm D call. The germline V gene has CDR1 MNHEY and CDR2 SVGEGT. The length of the CDR3 is 14 residues. Between the trimmed V and J ends, which lost 2 bases and 0 bases, there was a span of 5 bases. In DNA form, the CDR3 reads TGTGCCAGCAGTTACGCCGGCTCTGGAAACACCATATATTTT. It is translated as CASSYAGSGNTIYF.

The chain recombines TRBV21-1 with TRBJ2-5; the D call TRBD1 from the table was never checked on the DNA. TRBV21-1 is a known pseudogene. CDR3 size: 19 residues. The CDR3 is CASRTRGQGGLICVETQYF. CDR3 coding DNA: TGTGCCAGCAGAACAAGGGGACAGGGAGGTTTGATTTGTGTAGAGACCCAGTACTTC.